What follows are 7 T cell receptor beta chains derived from one specimen sequenced in a study of radiation and T cells in renal cell carcinoma. Time point described: blood 2 weeks post-SBRT. Treatment: 15 Gy SBRT to primary tumor, nephrectomy 4 weeks later. Profiling relied on immunoSEQ multiplex PCR, and the TCRdb table lists in-frame clones only, not all of them. The sample holds 100,000 to 150,000 clones; 70% to 90% are singletons and the top ten take approximately 5.8%. The sequences come from blood, collected from a patient whose treatment included radiotherapy and nephrectomy. The receptors come from a woman between 70 and 85 years old with renal cell carcinoma.

V is TRBV9 and J is TRBJ2-1, with 10 bases that match TRBD2. CDR1 is SGDLS, CDR2 YYNGEE, per germline. With V trimmed by 4 bases and J by 2 bases, 3 bases remained unmatched. This CDR3 spans 15 amino acids. In nucleotides, the CDR3 is TGTGCCAGCAGCTCTAGCGGGGGACCCTACAATGAGCAGTTCTTC. Translation: CASSSSGGPYNEQFF. Together with reference TRBV9 and TRBJ2-1, the CDR3 gives the full variable domain: DSGVTQTPKHLITATGQRVTLRCSPRSGDLSVYWYQQSLDQGLQFLIQYYNGEERAKGNILERFSAQQFPDLHSELNLSSLELGDSALYFCASSSSGGPYNEQFFGPGTRLTVL.

The chain combines TRBV29-1 with TRBJ1-2, with 8 bases lining up with TRBD1. J lost 5 bases, V lost 2 bases, and 7 bases had no gene match. Per the germline V gene, CDR1 is SQVTM and CDR2 is ANQGSEA. This CDR3 is 14 amino acids long. The CDR3 loop reads CSVEYPGQVYGYTF. CDR3 nucleotides: TGCAGCGTTGAATACCCGGGACAGGTATATGGCTACACCTTC.

The CDR3 protein is CASSDPGRNYNEQFF. The CDR3 DNA follows: TGCGCCAGCAGCGATCCGGGACGGAACTACAATGAGCAGTTCTTC. The chain recombines TRBV4-1 with TRBJ2-1; D assignment may be TRBD1 or TRBD2 (5 bases each). CDR3 size: 15 residues. Trimming removed 5 bases at V and 3 bases at J, with 14 bases between. Looked up from germline, CDR1 is MGHRA and CDR2 is YSYEKL.

The gene calls are TRBV4-2 and TRBJ2-2, with 10 bases matching TRBD2. The length of the CDR3 is 15 residues. Germline loops: CDR1 LGHNA, CDR2 YNFKEQ. With 0 bases clipped from V and 6 bases from J, the junction kept 1 base outside the gene matches. The CDR3 DNA sequence: TGTGCCAGCAGCCAAGAACTAGCGGGGCCCGGGGAGCTGTTTTTT. Encoded protein: CASSQELAGPGELFF.

This chain joins TRBV7-9 and TRBJ1-4; D is perhaps TRBD1 (6 bases). Germline V CDR1 and CDR2: SEHNR, FQNEAQ (reference sequence). V lost 5 bases, J lost 0 bases, and 10 bases lay in between. CDR3 length equals 15 residues. CDR3 loop: CASSPRTATNEKLFF. CDR3 nucleotide sequence: TGTGCCAGCAGCCCCCGGACAGCAACTAATGAAAAACTGTTTTTT.

This clone was seen a single time. The rearrangement joins TRBV30 to TRBJ2-5; D might be TRBD2 (5 bases). Per the germline V gene, CDR1 is GTSNPN and CDR2 is SVGIG (reference sequence). Trimming shortened V by 5 bases and J by 1 base, and 11 bases separated the two germline ends. The CDR3 length is 13 residues. The DNA of the CDR3 is TGTGCCTGGTCCCGAGGGATCCAAGAGACCCAGTACTTC. As protein: CAWSRGIQETQYF. Together with reference TRBV30 and TRBJ2-5, the CDR3 gives the full variable domain: SQTIHQWPATLVQPVGSPLSLECTVEGTSNPNLYWYRQAAGRGLQLLFYSVGIGQISSEVPQNLSASRPQDRQFILSSKKLLLSDSGFYLCAWSRGIQETQYFGPGTRLLVL.

V is TRBV7-8 and J is TRBJ1-5, with no clear D. Germline assignment: CDR1 SGHVS and CDR2 FQNEAQ. CDR3 length: 12 residues. The V and J ends lost 2 bases and 5 bases respectively, with 4 bases between them. This CDR3 is CASSLNYQPQHF. CDR3 nucleotides: TGTGCCAGCAGCTTAAATTATCAGCCCCAGCATTTT.